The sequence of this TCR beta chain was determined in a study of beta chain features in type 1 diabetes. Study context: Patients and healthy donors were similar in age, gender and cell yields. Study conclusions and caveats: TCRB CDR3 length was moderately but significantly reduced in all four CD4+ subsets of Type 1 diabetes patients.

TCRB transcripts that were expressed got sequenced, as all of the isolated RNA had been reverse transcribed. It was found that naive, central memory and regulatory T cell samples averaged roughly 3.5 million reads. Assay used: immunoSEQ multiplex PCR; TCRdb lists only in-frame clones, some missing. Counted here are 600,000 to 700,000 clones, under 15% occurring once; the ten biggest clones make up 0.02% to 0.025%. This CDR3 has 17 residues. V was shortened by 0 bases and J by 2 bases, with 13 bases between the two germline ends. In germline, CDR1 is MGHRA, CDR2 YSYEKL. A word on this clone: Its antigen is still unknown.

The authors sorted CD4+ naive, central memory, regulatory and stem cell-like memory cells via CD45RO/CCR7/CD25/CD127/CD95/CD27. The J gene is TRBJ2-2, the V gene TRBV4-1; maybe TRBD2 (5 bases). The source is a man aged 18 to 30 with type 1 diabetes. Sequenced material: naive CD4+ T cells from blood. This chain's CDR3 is CASSQDSSSVNTGELFF. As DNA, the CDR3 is TGCGCCAGCAGCCAAGATTCGAGTAGCGTAAACACCGGGGAGCTGTTTTTT.